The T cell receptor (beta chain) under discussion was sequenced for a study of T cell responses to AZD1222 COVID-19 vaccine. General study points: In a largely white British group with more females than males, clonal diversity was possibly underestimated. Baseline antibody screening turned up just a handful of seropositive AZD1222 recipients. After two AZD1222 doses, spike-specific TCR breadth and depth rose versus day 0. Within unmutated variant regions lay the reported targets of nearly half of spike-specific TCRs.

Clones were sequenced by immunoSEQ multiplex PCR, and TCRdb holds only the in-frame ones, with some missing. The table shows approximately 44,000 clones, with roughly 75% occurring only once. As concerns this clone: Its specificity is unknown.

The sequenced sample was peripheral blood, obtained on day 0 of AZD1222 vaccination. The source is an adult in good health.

CDR3 region: CASSSLAGGSYNEQFF. The DNA of the CDR3 is TGTGCCAGCAGCTCACTAGCGGGGGGCTCCTACAATGAGCAGTTCTTC. This chain links TRBV5-8 with TRBJ2-1; TRBD2 aligns across 12 bases. Trimming at V came to 3 bases and at J to 0 bases, leaving 1 base not matched to a gene. The CDR3 has 16 amino acids. The germline V gene has CDR1 SGHTS and CDR2 YDEGEE.